Listed below are T cell receptor beta chains from one sample, sequenced in a study of OX40 agonist ivuxolimab in advanced cancers. Using immunoSEQ multiplex PCR, the repertoire was profiled, and TCRdb retains in-frame clones only, with some absent. The sample carries around 18,000 clones, around 77% recorded once. The sequences come from CD4+ or CD8+ T cells sorted from blood, collected in a trial of the OX40 agonist ivuxolimab. These receptors came from an adult with an advanced solid tumor such as melanoma, head and neck, liver or kidney cancer. Both conserved end residues are part of each CDR3. The D gene is left open where the match is weak. The size field is filled for only some rows; it gives once, few, many or a size class.

TRBV9	-	TRBJ1-3	few	TGTGCCAGCAGCGTAACACAGGGCCCTTCCTCTGGAAACACCATATATTTT	CASSVTQGPSSGNTIYF
TRBV13	-	TRBJ2-1	-	TGTGCCAGCAGCCTTACTAGAGATGAGCAGTTCTTC	CASSLTRDEQFF
TRBV4-2	-	TRBJ1-1	once	TGTGCCAGCAGCCAAACCGCTACAGGGTTATCGGGGAACACTGAAGCTTTCTTT	CASSQTATGLSGNTEAFF
TRBV27	-	TRBJ2-7	once	TGTGCCAGCAGCACGCGGGACTGGGATACGACCTACGAGCAGTACTTC	CASSTRDWDTTYEQYF
TRBV15	-	TRBJ2-6	-	TGTGCCACCAGCATTGGGTCCTCTGGGGCCAACGTCCTGACTTTC	CATSIGSSGANVLTF
TRBV2	TRBD1	TRBJ1-2	-	TGTGCCAGCAGTGGGGACAGGGGGAAACCCGATGGCTACACCTTC	CASSGDRGKPDGYTF
TRBV27	TRBD1	TRBJ1-1	-	TGTGCCAGCAGTGGCAGACAGGGGGAAGGGACTGAAGCTTTCTTT	CASSGRQGEGTEAFF
TRBV18	TRBD2	TRBJ2-2	-	TGTGCCAGCTCACCTTCGGGACTAGCGGGGCGCACCGGGGAGCTGTTTTTT	CASSPSGLAGRTGELFF
TRBV9	-	TRBJ2-3	-	TGTGCCAGCAGCCTTTATAAGGCGTCAGATACGCAGTATTTT	CASSLYKASDTQYF
TRBV7-3	-	TRBJ2-1	once	TGTGCCAGCAGCTCCTCCGGGACCTTAACCAATGAGCAGTTCTTC	CASSSSGTLTNEQFF
TRBV4-3	TRBD2	TRBJ2-1	-	TGCGCCAGCAGCCGGTTCGGGGGGATCCCCGGCAATGAGCAGTTCTTC	CASSRFGGIPGNEQFF
TRBV5-1	-	TRBJ2-1	once	TGCGCCAGCAGCTTTGGCGACATCTCCTACAATGAGCAGTTCTTC	CASSFGDISYNEQFF
TRBV6-5	-	TRBJ1-5	-	TGTGCCAGCAGTGCAACAGGGACGGGACAGCCCCAGCATTTT	CASSATGTGQPQHF
TRBV7-3	TRBD2	TRBJ2-5	-	TGTGCCAGCAGCTTCGGTAGCGGGTCCCAAGAGACCCAGTACTTC	CASSFGSGSQETQYF
TRBV7-9	-	TRBJ1-5	-	TGTGCCAGCAGCAGCTTCGGCCTGCCCAATCAGCCCCAGCATTTT	CASSSFGLPNQPQHF
TRBV11-2	-	TRBJ2-1	-	TGTGCCAGCAGCTTATACGTGGGCTCCTACAATGAGCAGTTCTTC	CASSLYVGSYNEQFF
TRBV30	-	TRBJ1-3	-	TGTGCCCGCGCGGCAGGACCCCACTCTGGAAACACCATATATTTT	CARAAGPHSGNTIYF
TRBV7-3	TRBD2	TRBJ2-5	-	TGTGCCAGCAGCCAAAGAGCGGGGATGCGGGAGACCCAGTACTTC	CASSQRAGMRETQYF
TRBV5-8	-	TRBJ2-7	-	TGTGCCAGCAGTCGCGGGACAGCCAACTTGGACGAGCAGTACTTC	CASSRGTANLDEQYF
TRBV7-9	-	TRBJ1-6	medium-sized	TGTGCCAGCAGCTTAGCGCCGGAATGGACCCTCCACTTT	CASSLAPEWTLHF
TRBV9	TRBD2	TRBJ2-1	-	TGTGCCAGCAGCGTAGGCCCCTTGACTAGCGGGGAGGGTAATGAGCAGTTCTTC	CASSVGPLTSGEGNEQFF
TRBV4-3	TRBD2	TRBJ2-1	-	TGCGCCAGCAGCCAAGGGCACGGACTAGGATTCTACAATGAGCAGTTCTTC	CASSQGHGLGFYNEQFF
TRBV28	-	TRBJ2-7	-	TGTGCCAGCAGTTTTCTGGTTAGGACATCGATCTACGAGCAGTACTTC	CASSFLVRTSIYEQYF
TRBV5-6	-	TRBJ2-7	-	TGTGCCAGCAGCCGGAGACAGGTTCCATACGAGCAGTACTTC	CASSRRQVPYEQYF
TRBV27	TRBD1	TRBJ1-2	-	TGTGCCAGCAGCAGAATCCGGGACAGGGTTTATGGCTACACCTTC	CASSRIRDRVYGYTF
TRBV6-6	-	TRBJ2-7	-	TGTGCCAGCACGTCGGGTGACGAGCAGTACTTC	CASTSGDEQYF
TRBV6-1	TRBD1	TRBJ2-1	-	TGTGCCAGCAGTGGGACAGGGTGGGATGAGCAGTTCTTC	CASSGTGWDEQFF
TRBV7-6	-	TRBJ1-1	-	TGTGCCAGCAGCTTAGGTTCCATTGAAGCTTTCTTT	CASSLGSIEAFF
TRBV6-6	-	TRBJ1-1	medium-sized	TGTGCCAGCAGTTACTATCCCGGGACAGAAGCTTTCTTT	CASSYYPGTEAFF
TRBV7-2	-	TRBJ2-3	once	TGTGCCAGCAGCTTAGCGCTAGGGGATACGCAGTATTTT	CASSLALGDTQYF
TRBV5-1	-	TRBJ2-3	-	TGCGCCAGCATTGGGGGCCCTACTAGCACAGATACGCAGTATTTT	CASIGGPTSTDTQYF
TRBV9	TRBD2	TRBJ2-1	-	TGTGCCAGCAGCGCCGGGACTAGCGGGGGCCAGTTCTTC	CASSAGTSGGQFF
TRBV4-1	TRBD1	TRBJ2-1	-	TGCGCCAGCAGCCTTCCACAGGGGGGCCTTGACAATGAGCAGTTCTTC	CASSLPQGGLDNEQFF
TRBV2	-	TRBJ2-1	-	TGTGCCAGCAGTGAAGAGAGGGGGAGCTCCTACAATGAGCAGTTCTTC	CASSEERGSSYNEQFF
TRBV6-5	-	TRBJ2-3	-	TGTGCCAGCAGTTATTCTAGCGCGGATACGCAGTATTTT	CASSYSSADTQYF
TRBV15	TRBD1	TRBJ2-1	-	TGTGCCACCAGCAGAGATTTGGCAGGGGGCTACAATGAGCAGTTCTTC	CATSRDLAGGYNEQFF
TRBV18	TRBD2	TRBJ2-1	-	TGTGCCAGCTCACGAACTTCGGGGGGGACGGGCTACAATGAGCAGTTCTTC	CASSRTSGGTGYNEQFF
TRBV30	-	TRBJ1-1	-	TGTGGTAAATCCGGGACGGTGAACACTGAAGCTTTCTTT	CGKSGTVNTEAFF
TRBV6-5	-	TRBJ1-2	-	TGTGCCAGCAGTTACTATGCTTCGGCTAACTATGGCTACACCTTC	CASSYYASANYGYTF
TRBV7-2	TRBD2	TRBJ2-1	-	TGTGCCAGCAGCTTTCCAGCGGGGGGAGATGATGAGCAGTTCTTC	CASSFPAGGDDEQFF
TRBV6-5	TRBD1	TRBJ2-7	once	TGTGCCAGCAGTTACTCGAGGACAGGGGCCTCCTACGAGCAGTACTTC	CASSYSRTGASYEQYF
TRBV19	-	TRBJ2-1	once	TGTGCCAGTAGCCTAGTGAATGAGCAGTTCTTC	CASSLVNEQFF
TRBV25-1	-	TRBJ2-7	-	TGTGCCAGCAAGGGAATATCGGTCCACGAGCAGTACTTC	CASKGISVHEQYF